These T cell receptor beta chains were read from a single sample in a study of cytomegalovirus exposure and HLA in healthy donors. Method: immunoSEQ multiplex PCR; TCRdb's copy keeps in-frame clones and lacks some. The table has around 80,000 clones, about 79% seen once. The sample consisted of PBMCs. The receptors were sampled from a man aged 18-30 years in good health and CMV-seropositive. Both conserved end residues are part of each CDR3. The order of the fields is V gene, J gene, D gene, clone size, CDR3 protein, CDR3 DNA. A D gene is named only where the DNA matches it firmly. The size of a clone is reported for some rows only, either as once, few or many, or as a class for expanded clones.

V: TRBV7-9
J: TRBJ2-7
D: TRBD2
size: .
CDR3: CASSFTAGEGEQYF
DNA: TGTGCCAGCAGCTTCACAGCGGGAGAAGGCGAGCAGTACTTC

V: TRBV18
J: TRBJ2-7
D: TRBD1
size: .
CDR3: CASSLEQGSLYEQYF
DNA: TGTGCCAGCTCCCTAGAACAGGGGTCCTTATACGAGCAGTACTTC

V: TRBV5-1
J: TRBJ2-2
D: .
size: .
CDR3: CASSPTSRGELFF
DNA: TGCGCCAGCAGCCCGACTAGTCGAGGGGAGCTGTTTTTT

V: TRBV5-1
J: TRBJ2-7
D: TRBD2
size: .
CDR3: CASSLPSGSPYEQYF
DNA: TGCGCCAGCAGCTTACCTAGCGGATCCCCCTACGAGCAGTACTTC

V: TRBV2
J: TRBJ2-3
D: TRBD2
size: .
CDR3: CASRGLVGVVDTQYF
DNA: TGTGCCAGCAGGGGACTAGTCGGTGTCGTGGATACGCAGTATTTT

V: TRBV2
J: TRBJ1-6
D: .
size: once
CDR3: CASSLVGVPLHF
DNA: TGTGCCAGCAGTCTAGTAGGGGTACCCCTCCACTTT

V: TRBV5-1
J: TRBJ2-7
D: .
size: .
CDR3: CASSRGLGAYEQYF
DNA: TGCGCCAGCAGCAGGGGACTGGGAGCCTACGAGCAGTACTTC

V: TRBV9
J: TRBJ1-1
D: .
size: .
CDR3: CASSRVRDTEAFF
DNA: TGTGCCAGCAGCAGGGTGAGGGACACTGAAGCTTTCTTT

V: TRBV4-1
J: TRBJ2-2
D: .
size: .
CDR3: CASSQEAPGELFF
DNA: TGCGCCAGCAGCCAAGAGGCCCCCGGGGAGCTGTTTTTT

V: TRBV7-8
J: TRBJ1-2
D: .
size: .
CDR3: CASSTTPGVYYGYTF
DNA: TGTGCCAGCAGCACAACCCCCGGGGTCTACTATGGCTACACCTTC

V: TRBV6-5
J: TRBJ1-3
D: .
size: .
CDR3: CASSRALSGNTIYF
DNA: TGTGCCAGCAGCAGGGCCCTCTCTGGAAACACCATATATTTT

V: TRBV29-1
J: TRBJ1-1
D: TRBD1
size: .
CDR3: CSVHPRGRTEAFF
DNA: TGCAGCGTTCACCCTAGGGGGCGGACTGAAGCTTTCTTT

V: TRBV7-9
J: TRBJ2-5
D: .
size: .
CDR3: CASCRQVQETQYF
DNA: TGTGCCAGCTGCCGACAGGTCCAAGAGACCCAGTACTTC

V: TRBV27
J: TRBJ1-1
D: .
size: .
CDR3: CASIGASGAFF
DNA: TGTGCCAGCATCGGAGCGTCTGGAGCTTTCTTT

V: TRBV29-1
J: TRBJ1-1
D: .
size: .
CDR3: CSVPRFTGTEAFF
DNA: TGCAGCGTTCCTCGATTTACTGGTACTGAAGCTTTCTTT

V: TRBV7-6
J: TRBJ2-1
D: .
size: once
CDR3: CASQGGGDEQFF
DNA: TGTGCCAGCCAAGGGGGCGGGGATGAGCAGTTCTTC

V: TRBV9
J: TRBJ1-1
D: .
size: .
CDR3: CASSVDGVEGTEAFF
DNA: TGTGCCAGCAGCGTAGATGGGGTCGAGGGCACTGAAGCTTTCTTT

V: TRBV28
J: TRBJ1-2
D: .
size: .
CDR3: CASLGGFRGYTF
DNA: TGTGCCAGCCTTGGGGGGTTTCGTGGCTACACCTTC

V: TRBV29-1
J: TRBJ2-1
D: .
size: .
CDR3: CSVGGSGVGNEQFF
DNA: TGCAGCGTGGGTGGGTCGGGAGTCGGCAATGAGCAGTTCTTC

V: TRBV15
J: TRBJ1-1
D: .
size: .
CDR3: CATSRDLAGNTEAFF
DNA: TGTGCCACCAGCAGAGATCTTGCAGGTAACACTGAAGCTTTCTTT

V: TRBV7-9
J: TRBJ1-2
D: TRBD1
size: few
CDR3: CASSLPGQIFYGYTF
DNA: TGTGCCAGCAGCTTACCGGGACAGATATTTTATGGCTACACCTTC

V: TRBV9
J: TRBJ2-7
D: .
size: .
CDR3: CASGSGTTGSYEQYF
DNA: TGTGCCAGCGGCTCCGGGACAACGGGTTCCTACGAGCAGTACTTC

V: TRBV7-8
J: TRBJ1-1
D: .
size: .
CDR3: CASSYLGDPRGAEAFF
DNA: TGTGCCAGCAGCTACTTAGGCGACCCCCGGGGGGCTGAAGCTTTCTTT

V: TRBV9
J: TRBJ2-1
D: .
size: .
CDR3: CASSSAGVNYNEQFF
DNA: TGTGCCAGCAGCTCTGCAGGGGTAAACTACAATGAGCAGTTCTTC

V: TRBV9
J: TRBJ2-7
D: TRBD2
size: .
CDR3: CASSARGGTGPYEQYF
DNA: TGTGCCAGCAGCGCCCGCGGGGGAACGGGCCCCTACGAGCAGTACTTC

V: TRBV18
J: TRBJ2-2
D: .
size: once
CDR3: CASSPTRELFF
DNA: TGTGCCAGCTCACCCACGAGAGAGCTGTTTTTT

V: TRBV2
J: TRBJ2-2
D: .
size: .
CDR3: CASRLLAITGELFF
DNA: TGTGCCAGCAGACTACTAGCTATCACCGGGGAGCTGTTTTTT

V: TRBV7-6
J: TRBJ2-7
D: .
size: .
CDR3: CASSPEAWDEQYF
DNA: TGTGCCAGCAGCCCAGAGGCCTGGGACGAGCAGTACTTC

V: TRBV7-8
J: TRBJ2-1
D: TRBD2
size: .
CDR3: CASSLVPGGPGNEQFF
DNA: TGTGCCAGCAGCTTAGTGCCGGGAGGGCCTGGAAATGAGCAGTTCTTC

V: TRBV25-1
J: TRBJ1-5
D: .
size: few
CDR3: CASAAGSNQPQHF
DNA: TGTGCCAGCGCCGCGGGGAGCAATCAGCCCCAGCATTTT

V: TRBV7-9
J: TRBJ2-6
D: TRBD1
size: .
CDR3: CASSRQGSGANVLTF
DNA: TGTGCCAGCAGCCGACAGGGGTCTGGGGCCAACGTCCTGACTTTC

V: TRBV7-3
J: TRBJ2-4
D: .
size: .
CDR3: CASSYLGGNIQYF
DNA: TGTGCCAGCAGCTACTTGGGGGGAAACATTCAGTACTTC

V: TRBV7-3
J: TRBJ1-1
D: .
size: .
CDR3: CASSSGVRTEAFF
DNA: TGTGCCAGCAGCTCCGGGGTGCGCACTGAAGCTTTCTTT

V: TRBV5-1
J: TRBJ2-7
D: .
size: .
CDR3: CASSYAERREQYF
DNA: TGCGCCAGCAGTTACGCGGAGAGAAGGGAGCAGTACTTC

V: TRBV18
J: TRBJ1-1
D: .
size: few
CDR3: CASSPFATGGGTEAFF
DNA: TGTGCCAGCTCACCATTTGCCACGGGGGGGGGCACTGAAGCTTTCTTT

V: TRBV6-5
J: TRBJ2-2
D: .
size: .
CDR3: CAAQGGATGELFF
DNA: TGTGCCGCACAGGGTGGTGCCACCGGGGAGCTGTTTTTT

V: TRBV4-1
J: TRBJ2-1
D: TRBD2
size: .
CDR3: CASSQDKTSVRPRNEQFF
DNA: TGCGCCAGCAGCCAAGATAAGACTAGCGTGAGACCCCGAAATGAGCAGTTCTTC

V: TRBV6-5
J: TRBJ1-2
D: .
size: .
CDR3: CASRPYRVKNYGYTF
DNA: TGTGCCAGCAGACCCTACAGGGTAAAGAACTATGGCTACACCTTC

V: TRBV18
J: TRBJ2-1
D: TRBD2
size: .
CDR3: CASSPPASGRFEQFF
DNA: TGTGCCAGCTCACCACCGGCTAGCGGGAGGTTTGAGCAGTTCTTC

V: TRBV28
J: TRBJ1-1
D: .
size: .
CDR3: CASSWSGVNTEAFF
DNA: TGTGCCAGCAGTTGGTCAGGTGTGAACACTGAAGCTTTCTTT

V: TRBV19
J: TRBJ2-7
D: .
size: .
CDR3: CASGGSGYEQYF
DNA: TGTGCCAGTGGAGGTAGCGGCTACGAGCAGTACTTC

V: TRBV20-1
J: TRBJ2-7
D: .
size: .
CDR3: CSASTYEQYF
DNA: TGCAGTGCTAGCACCTACGAGCAGTACTTC

V: TRBV10-1
J: TRBJ2-1
D: TRBD2
size: .
CDR3: CASSTKGLEHWGQFF
DNA: TGCGCCAGCAGTACGAAGGGACTAGAGCATTGGGGGCAGTTCTTC

V: TRBV10-1
J: TRBJ1-5
D: .
size: few
CDR3: CASRGIQGTSNQPQHF
DNA: TGCGCCAGCAGAGGAATACAGGGAACGAGCAATCAGCCCCAGCATTTT